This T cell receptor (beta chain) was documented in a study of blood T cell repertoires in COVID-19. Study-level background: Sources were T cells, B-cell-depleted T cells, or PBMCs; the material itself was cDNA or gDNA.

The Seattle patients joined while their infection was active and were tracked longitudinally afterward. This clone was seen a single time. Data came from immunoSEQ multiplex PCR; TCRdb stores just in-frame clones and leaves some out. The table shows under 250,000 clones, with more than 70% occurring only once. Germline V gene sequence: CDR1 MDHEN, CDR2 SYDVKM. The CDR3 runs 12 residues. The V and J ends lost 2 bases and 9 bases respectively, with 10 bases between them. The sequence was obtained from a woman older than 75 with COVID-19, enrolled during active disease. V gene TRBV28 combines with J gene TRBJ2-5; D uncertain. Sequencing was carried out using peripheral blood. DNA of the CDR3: TGTGCCAGCAGTTTAGGTCAGACTCCCCAGTACTTC. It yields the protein CASSLGQTPQYF.